This T cell receptor beta chain comes out of a study of beta chain features in type 1 diabetes. Every bit of the isolated RNA underwent reverse transcription, so sequencing read expressed TCRB transcripts. Sequencing used immunoSEQ multiplex PCR; TCRdb keeps in-frame clones, though not all of them. In the table there are hundreds of thousands of clones, over 13% of which are singletons. With respect to this clone: The antigen is unknown.

Study-level points and caveats: Because the template was cDNA, high-expressing cells might be over-represented. VDJ junctions sequenced from type 1 diabetes patients showed fewer insertions and more deletions. There was a moderate but significant shortening of TCRB CDR3s in all four CD4+ subsets of Type 1 diabetes patients.

Sequenced: naive CD4+ T cells from blood. This clonotype originated in a man between 18 and 29 years old with type 1 diabetes.

The CDR3 loop is CASSSRTGPSNQPQHF. Here the CDR3 DNA reads TGTGCCAGCAGCTCCCGGACAGGGCCTAGCAATCAGCCCCAGCATTTT. The J gene is TRBJ1-5, the V gene TRBV7-9, with TRBD1 matching 8 bases. V gave up 4 bases and J gave up 0 bases; unmatched junction bases: 5. The CDR3 loop spans 16 amino acids. CDR1 is SEHNR, CDR2 FQNEAQ, per germline (reference sequence).